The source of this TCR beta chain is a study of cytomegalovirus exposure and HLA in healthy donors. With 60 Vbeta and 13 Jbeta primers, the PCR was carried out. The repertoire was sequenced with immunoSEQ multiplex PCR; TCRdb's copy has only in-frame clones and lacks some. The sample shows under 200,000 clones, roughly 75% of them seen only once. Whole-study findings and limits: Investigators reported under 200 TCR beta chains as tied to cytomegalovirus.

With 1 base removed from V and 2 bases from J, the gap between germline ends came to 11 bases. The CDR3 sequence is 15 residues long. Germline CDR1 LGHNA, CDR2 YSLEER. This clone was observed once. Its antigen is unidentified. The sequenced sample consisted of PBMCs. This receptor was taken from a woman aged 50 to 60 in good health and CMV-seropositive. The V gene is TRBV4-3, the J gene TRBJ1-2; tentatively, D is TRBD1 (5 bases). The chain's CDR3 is CASSQVQGLNYGYTF. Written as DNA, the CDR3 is TGCGCCAGCAGCCAAGTCCAGGGACTAAACTATGGCTACACCTTC.